Shown below are 6 T cell receptor beta chains from a single sample sequenced in a study of blood T cell repertoires in COVID-19 (dated by TCRdb to the early 2020s). Receptor amplification or capture employed the immunoSEQ multiplex PCR assay. TCRdb limited this immuneACCESS table to in-frame rearrangements with V and J called. A share of clones is missing; checked studies link under half to unresolved V genes, and the rest is unexplained. Here the sample has some 260,000 clones; more than 65% occur a single time. The biggest ten clones account for roughly 3.1% of the sample. The sequenced sample consisted of peripheral blood. The receptors shown here come from a woman aged 18 to 35 with acute or convalescent COVID-19.

This sequence joins TRBV7-8 and TRBJ1-6, with D uncertain. This CDR3 spans 12 amino acids. Per germline, CDR1 SGHVS and CDR2 FQNEAQ. Deletions cut 4 bases from V and 14 bases from J, with 12 bases between. The CDR3 nucleotides read TGTGCCAGCAGCTATGACGGCGGTACCCTCCACTTT. Amino acids: CASSYDGGTLHF.

The chain uses TRBV27 and TRBJ2-7, with 15 nucleotides matching TRBD2. The CDR3 loop spans 20 amino acids. V shed 4 bases, J shed 1 base, and the junction held 14 bases outside the gene matches. Germline V lookup: CDR1 MNHEY, CDR2 SMNVEV (reference sequence). CDR3 sequence reads: CASSSGLAGGLLTRSYEQYF. The CDR3 nucleotides are TGTGCCAGCAGTTCGGGACTAGCGGGAGGTCTCTTAACGAGGTCCTACGAGCAGTACTTC.

The chain employs TRBV7-3 and TRBJ1-6; 7 bases align to TRBD1. The CDR3 length is 13 residues. The germline CDR1 and CDR2 sequences are SGHTA and FQGTGA. Trimming removed 3 bases from V and 9 bases from J; junction bases left unmatched: 2. The CDR3: CASSFDRASPLHF. The CDR3 coding sequence is TGTGCCAGCAGCTTCGACAGGGCTTCACCCCTCCACTTT.

The chain employs TRBV7-2 and TRBJ2-7, with D maybe TRBD2 (6 bases). The CDR3 spans 13 residues. The germline V gene has CDR1 SGHTA and CDR2 FQGNSA. Trimming shortened V by 4 bases and J by 3 bases, and 10 bases separated the two germline ends. In DNA, the CDR3 is TGTGCCAGCAGCTCGACTAGTAGCTACGAGCAGTACTTC. This codes for CASSSTSSYEQYF.

The genes are TRBV10-3 and TRBJ2-1; 9 bases map to TRBD1. The ends lost 10 bases at V and 6 bases at J; junction bases unmatched: 10. In germline, CDR1 is ENHRY, CDR2 SYGVKD. The CDR3 sequence is 14 residues long. The CDR3 region has the DNA TGTGCCACCCAATCGGACAGGGGATTCAATGAGCAGTTCTTC. It is translated as CATQSDRGFNEQFF.

The chain has TRBV6-5 and TRBJ1-5; no reliable D call. Germline V CDR1 and CDR2: MNHEY, SVGAGI. The CDR3 loop spans 14 amino acids. Between the trimmed V and J ends, which lost 7 bases and 0 bases, there was a span of 10 bases. The CDR3 coding sequence is TGTGCCAGCATTGCGGCTAATAGCAATCAGCCCCAGCATTTT. Amino acids: CASIAANSNQPQHF.